These 20 T cell receptor beta chains were sequenced from one sample in a study of T cell clonality in common variable immunodeficiency. Repertoires were generated with immunoSEQ multiplex PCR, while TCRdb's copy carries only in-frame clones and drops some. The sample contains under 30,000 clones, none of them singletons. Sequencing used peripheral blood mononuclear cells. All receptors come from a person aged 18 to 75 in good health.

There are a few counts of this clone. The read is 3 residues too short to cover the CDR3 end, so that end is filled in from the germline J gene. The chain is built from TRBV7-9 and TRBJ2-1; perhaps TRBD1 as D (6 bases). Germline lookup yields CDR1 SEHNR and CDR2 FQNEAQ (reference sequence). The ends were cut back, 0 bases at V and 9 bases at J, with 9 bases in the middle. The CDR3 extends over 13 amino acids. Partial CDR3 DNA: TGTGCCAGCAGCTTAGCGGGGGCGGGTGAG. Translation gives CASSLAGAGE. Given in full, the CDR3 is CASSLAGAGEQFF.

This clone has ten or more counts. The DNA read from the CDR3 is TGTGCCAGCAGCTCGCCGGGGCCC. Translated, it gives CASSSPGP. The CDR3 in full is CASSSPGPLHF. V is TRBV28 and J is TRBJ1-6, with D unclear. The DNA ends 3 residues before the CDR3 does, and the rest of the CDR3 is filled in from the germline J gene. This CDR3 region has 11 residues. Germline V gene sequence: CDR1 MDHEN, CDR2 SYDVKM.

This clone has ten or more counts. The read ends 3 residues shy of where the CDR3 ends; the end is completed using the germline J gene. The V call is TRBV20-1, the J call TRBJ1-2, with no clear D. There are 12 residues in the CDR3. Germline V gene lookup returns CDR1 DFQATT and CDR2 SNEGSKA (reference sequence). The ends were cut back, 3 bases at V and 5 bases at J, with 10 bases in the middle. The CDR3 is CSASYSLYGYTF. Partial CDR3 DNA: TGCAGTGCTAGTTACAGCCTATATGGC.

This clone appeared many times. The read ends 3 residues before the CDR3 terminus; that terminus is restored from the germline J gene. This chain uses TRBV7-9 with TRBJ2-7, with D uncertain. This CDR3 contains 11 residues. Trimming took 4 bases from V and 3 from J, leaving 4 bases between them. CDR1 and CDR2 from the germline V gene are SEHNR and FQNEAQ (reference sequence). The sequenced part of the CDR3 DNA is TGTGCCAGCAGCTCGTTCTACGAG. It translates to CASSSFYE. In full, the CDR3 reads CASSSFYEQYF. Complete variable domain (other parts from reference TRBV7-9 and TRBJ2-7): DTGVSQNPRHKITKRGQNVTFRCDPISEHNRLYWYRQTLGQGPEFLTYFQNEAQLEKSRLLSDRFSAERPKGSFSTLEIQRTEQGDSAMYLCASSSFYEQYFGPGTRLTVT.

The table lists this clone with many counts. The observed sequence ends 3 residues before the CDR3 terminus, with the missing tail filled in from the germline J gene. The chain uses TRBV5-4 and TRBJ2-5, with D perhaps matching TRBD1 (6 bases). Germline V CDR1 and CDR2: SGHNT, YYREEE (reference sequence). V was shortened by 1 base and J by 1 base, with 11 bases between the two germline ends. The CDR3 sequence is 15 residues long. CDR3 DNA (partial): TGTGCCAGCAGCTTGCTGGGGGCCCCCCAAGAGACC. It is translated as CASSLLGAPQET. The entire CDR3 protein reads CASSLLGAPQETQYF.

This clone was seen repeatedly, ten times or more. CDR3 bases read: TGTGCCAGCAGCTTGGTACGGGCCTACGAG. The encoded protein is CASSLVRAYE. The whole CDR3 region reads CASSLVRAYEQYF. The chain employs TRBV5-6 and TRBJ2-7; no clear D gene. Coverage ceases 3 residues before the CDR3 finishes, and the germline J gene fills in the end. This CDR3 region has 13 residues. Germline CDR1 is SGHDT and CDR2 is YYEEEE. V was trimmed by 0 bases and J by 2 bases, leaving 6 bases between them.

This clone appeared many times. The read terminates 3 residues before the CDR3 end, so the remaining end is supplied by the germline J gene. This chain links TRBV19 with TRBJ1-1; D perhaps matches TRBD1 (6 bases). CDR3 size: 13 residues. Germline-derived CDR1 and CDR2 are LNHDA and SQIVND (reference sequence). V was clipped by 6 bases and J by 5 bases, with 13 bases between them. The CDR3 sequence: CASSLGGGTEAFF. The CDR3 bases that were read are TGTGCCAGTAGCCTAGGGGGGGGAACTGAA.

This clone was observed many times. The read finishes 3 residues shy of the CDR3 end, and the germline J gene is used to complete it. The genes are TRBV27 and TRBJ2-7; no reliable D call. V was cut by 2 bases and J by 6 bases, with 8 bases left in between. Germline-derived CDR1 and CDR2 are MNHEY and SMNVEV (reference sequence). The CDR3 has 12 residues. CDR3 DNA, as far as it was read: TGTGCCAGCAGTTTAGGGCCCTCCGAG. Translating it yields CASSLGPSE. The full CDR3 sequence reads CASSLGPSEQYF.

This clone was seen at least ten times. The read ends 3 residues before the CDR3 terminus; that terminus is restored from the germline J gene. The V call is TRBV7-2, the J call TRBJ1-1; D ambiguous. V was shortened by 5 bases and J by 1 base, with 8 bases between the two germline ends. The CDR3 has 13 amino acids. Germline CDR1 reads SGHTA; CDR2 reads FQGNSA. The CDR3 reads CASSIFQNTEAFF. The part of the CDR3 DNA that was read is TGTGCCAGCAGCATTTTCCAGAACACTGAA.

This clone was detected many times. The read terminates 3 residues ahead of where the CDR3 ends, so the germline J gene completes it. The V and J genes are TRBV28 and TRBJ2-5, with D maybe TRBD1 (6 bases). V was pared by 4 bases and J by 4 bases, with 22 bases between. The CDR3 is made up of 17 amino acids. The germline gives CDR1 MDHEN, CDR2 SYDVKM. The CDR3 protein is CASSSPRNRERTETQYF. CDR3 DNA, as far as it was read: TGTGCCAGCAGTTCCCCTCGTAACAGGGAAAGGACAGAGACC. Full variable domain (outside the CDR3, taken from reference TRBV28 and TRBJ2-5): DVKVTQSSRYLVKRTGEKVFLECVQDMDHENMFWYRQDPGLGLRLIYFSYDVKMKEKGDIPEGYSVSREKKERFSLILESASTNQTSMYLCASSSPRNRERTETQYFGPGTRLLVL.

This clone was recorded many times. From the germline J gene comes the end of the CDR3, since the read stops 3 residues before it. The V gene is TRBV6-2 or TRBV6-3, the J gene TRBJ2-7; no definite D call. Trimming pared 6 bases from V and 3 bases from J, leaving 15 bases between. The CDR3 has 14 amino acids. Germline V lookup: CDR1 MNHEY, CDR2 SVGEGT. The CDR3 sequence is CASRRSKGIYEQYF. CDR3 bases read: TGTGCCAGCAGACGATCTAAGGGTATCTACGAG.

This clone was seen repeatedly, ten times or more. The sequenced fragment ends 3 residues before the CDR3 boundary, so the rest is inferred from the germline J gene. The V call is TRBV19, the J call TRBJ2-7, with 9 bases matching TRBD1. With 5 bases clipped from V and 6 bases from J, the junction kept 8 bases outside the gene matches. Germline V lookup: CDR1 LNHDA, CDR2 SQIVND (reference sequence). There are 14 residues in the CDR3. CDR3 region: CASSFRGTGSEQYF. Incomplete CDR3 DNA: TGTGCCAGTAGTTTCAGAGGGACAGGGAGCGAG.

The table lists this clone with many counts. Read coverage stops 3 residues before the CDR3 terminus; the germline J gene supplies the remainder. The V and J genes are TRBV6-2 or TRBV6-3 and TRBJ2-7; TRBD1 might be the D (6 bases). From germline, CDR1 is MNHEY and CDR2 SVGEGT. This CDR3 contains 16 residues. V gave up 3 bases and J gave up 0 bases, with 15 bases separating them. This CDR3 reads CASSYISGTSSYEQYF. The CDR3 DNA, read in part, is TGTGCCAGCAGTTATATCTCCGGGACAAGCTCCTACGAG.

This clone was counted many times. The DNA ends 3 residues before the CDR3 does, and the rest of the CDR3 is filled in from the germline J gene. This chain connects TRBV13 to TRBJ1-4; D might be TRBD1 (5 bases). CDR1 is PRHDT and CDR2 is FYEKMQ in the germline V gene (reference sequence). The CDR3 loop spans 13 amino acids. V lost 6 bases, J lost 7 bases, and 12 bases lay in between. Incomplete CDR3 DNA: TGTGCCAGCAGTCTCCGACAGACTGAAAAA. As protein: CASSLRQTEK. The full-length CDR3 reads as CASSLRQTEKLFF.

This clone has a handful of counts. The CDR3 goes on 3 residues after the read ends, and that part is filled in from the germline J gene. J is TRBJ1-4 and V is TRBV2; possible D gene TRBD1, 5 bases. This CDR3 is built from 15 residues. V was clipped by 5 bases and J by 8 bases, with 18 bases between them. Germline assignment: CDR1 SNHLY and CDR2 FYNNEI. The CDR3: CASSRPDQGGEKLFF. The sequenced part of the CDR3 DNA is TGTGCCAGCAGTCGCCCCGACCAGGGAGGGGAAAAA.

This clone was counted ten times or more. The read terminates 3 residues before the CDR3 end, so the remaining end is supplied by the germline J gene. The V call is TRBV10-3, the J call TRBJ2-1; a possible D gene is TRBD2 (5 bases). Trimming took 2 bases from V and 5 from J, leaving 16 bases between them. The CDR3 has 16 residues. Germline V lookup: CDR1 ENHRY, CDR2 SYGVKD. CDR3 region: CAISELVASSHNEQFF. The CDR3 DNA, read in part, is TGTGCCATCAGTGAGCTCGTGGCTAGCAGCCACAATGAG.

This clone has more than one count but fewer than ten. Sequencing ends 3 residues short of the CDR3 end; the germline J gene provides the rest. Distinct nucleotide sequences in the sample also encode this CDR3. The chain carries TRBV19 and TRBJ1-3, with no clear D. V lost 3 bases, J lost 0 bases, and 12 bases lay in between. Looked up from germline, CDR1 is LNHDA and CDR2 is SQIVND (reference sequence). The CDR3 covers 16 residues. CDR3 bases read: TGTGCCAGTAGTATTACAGTCTGGTCCTCTGGAAACACC. Protein product: CASSITVWSSGNT. The whole CDR3 sequence is CASSITVWSSGNTIYF. Combining the CDR3 with reference TRBV19 and TRBJ1-3 gives the whole variable domain DGGITQSPKYLFRKEGQNVTLSCEQNLNHDAMYWYRQDPGQGLRLIYYSQIVNDFQKGDIAEGYSVSREKKESFPLTVTSAQKNPTAFYLCASSITVWSSGNTIYFGEGSWLTVV.

In its sample, this clone was seen a few times. The read ends 3 residues early relative to the CDR3; the germline J gene fills the gap. The chain joins TRBV20-1 to TRBJ2-5; 9 bases agree with TRBD1. V gave up 4 bases and J gave up 5 bases; unmatched junction bases: 8. Germline V gene data show CDR1 as DFQATT and CDR2 as SNEGSKA (reference sequence). The CDR3 runs to 14 residues. Here the CDR3 reads CSATGTGRQETQYF. The CDR3 DNA, read in part, is TGCAGTGCTACTGGGACAGGGAGACAGGAGACC.

This clone was seen more than once but under ten times. This CDR3 is CASSLGPGGQPQHF. The CDR3 DNA, read in part, is TGTGCCAGCAGCTTGGGGCCAGGGGGTCAGCCC. The V gene is TRBV5-5, the J gene TRBJ1-5, with 7 bases aligning to TRBD1. The read finishes 3 residues shy of the CDR3 end, and the germline J gene is used to complete it. Germline trimming cut 0 bases from V and 6 bases from J; bases unmatched to any gene: 3. Germline CDR1 is SGHKS and CDR2 is YYEKEE (reference sequence). The CDR3 loop spans 14 amino acids.

This clone was detected ten times or more. The read falls 3 residues short of the CDR3 end, and the missing part is taken from the germline J gene. This chain joins TRBV5-1 and TRBJ1-6; D is possibly TRBD1 (5 bases). V was trimmed by 0 bases and J by 0 bases, leaving 7 bases between them. The CDR3 is 16 amino acids. From germline, CDR1 is SGHRS and CDR2 YFSETQ. This CDR3 reads CASSLAGSSYNSPLHF. The CDR3 bases that were read are TGCGCCAGCAGCTTGGCAGGGAGCTCCTATAATTCACCC.